The 24 T cell receptor beta chains below were found in one sample sequenced in a study of blood T cells in healthy people across ages. Sample-barcoded 5' priming and a J-beta primer mix drove a second PCR of roughly 6 to 12 cycles. TCRdb itself ran the 5' RACE reads through MiXCR, one entry per CDR3 protein. The sample comprises around 520,000 distinct CDR3 sequences, about 28% of which are singletons, and approximately 3.7% rests with the top ten. The data were also submitted as part of a second study, on T cells of mothers and their children.

The sequenced material came from blood. The source of these receptors is a boy aged 2 to 9 in good health.

The chain is built from TRBV3-1 and TRBJ2-5; weak D call: TRBD2 (7 bases). With the DNA end fitting TRBJ2-7 better, the J assignment may be wrong. Germline V CDR1 and CDR2: LGHDT, YNNKEL (reference sequence). This CDR3 region has 15 residues. The CDR3 DNA is TGTGCCAGCAGCCAAGATGGGGGGGGGCGCGACGAGCAGTACTTC. This encodes CASSQDGGGRDEQYF.

In this sample, this clonotype turned up a few times. This chain joins TRBV6-5 and TRBJ1-2; 10 nucleotides match TRBD1. The CDR3 has 15 amino acids. J was trimmed by 7 bases and V by 3 bases; bases with no gene match: 8. The germline V gene has CDR1 MNHEY and CDR2 SVGAGI. CDR3 sequence (DNA): TGTGCCAGCAGTTATTCTGGACAGGGGGATGGTGGCTACACCTTC. Its protein product is CASSYSGQGDGGYTF.

A few counts support this clonotype. The chain is built from TRBV6-2 or TRBV6-3 and TRBJ2-5; D unresolved. TRBJ2-7 matches the DNA end more closely, so the J call is doubtful. The germline gives CDR1 MNHEY, CDR2 SVGEGT. There are 13 residues in the CDR3. CDR3 bases: TGTGCCAGCGCCGGAACGTCAACCCACGAGCAGTACTTC. Translated: CASAGTSTHEQYF.

The chain couples TRBV20-1 to TRBJ1-4; D call uncertain. Trimming left V 3 bases short and J 8 bases short, with 13 bases between. Germline CDR1 is DFQATT and CDR2 is SNEGSKA (reference sequence). The CDR3 consists of 13 residues. CDR3 in amino acids: CSASVYSKEKLFF. The CDR3 nucleotides read TGCAGTGCTAGTGTTTACAGTAAAGAAAAACTGTTTTTT.

This chain joins TRBV4-1 and TRBJ2-7; possible D gene TRBD2, 6 bases. The V and J ends lost 0 bases and 6 bases respectively, with 12 bases between them. The CDR3 is 14 amino acids. The germline V gene has CDR1 MGHRA and CDR2 YSYEKL. In DNA, the CDR3 is TGCGCCAGCAGCCAAGATACCCAGGGAGGCGAGCAGTACTTC. Translation gives CASSQDTQGGEQYF.

The chain recombines TRBV19 with TRBJ2-5; 10 nucleotides line up with TRBD2. With 3 bases clipped from V and 2 bases from J, the junction kept 12 bases outside the gene matches. Germline V gives CDR1 LNHDA, CDR2 SQIVND (reference sequence). The CDR3 has 18 residues. CDR3 in DNA: TGTGCCAGTAGTATGCTGTCGGCTAGCGGGGGCCTACAAGAGACCCAGTACTTC. Translation: CASSMLSASGGLQETQYF.

V is TRBV6-2 or TRBV6-3 and J is TRBJ2-7, with D perhaps TRBD2 (5 bases). The CDR3 consists of 14 residues. The V and J ends lost 5 bases and 7 bases respectively, with 18 bases between them. Looked up from germline, CDR1 is MNHEY and CDR2 is SVGEGT. The CDR3 bases are TGTGCCAGCAGTGGGAGTTACCGAGCGGCGGAGCAGTACTTC. Translated, it gives CASSGSYRAAEQYF.

This clonotype was seen a few times. The rearrangement joins TRBV6-7 to TRBJ1-1; D is possibly TRBD1 (5 bases). TRBV6-7 is sorted into the ORF group, with uncertain function. Trimming shortened V by 2 bases and J by 4 bases, and 11 bases separated the two germline ends. The CDR3 contains 14 residues. The CDR3 DNA sequence: TGTGCCAGCAGTTACGATACAGGCTGCACTGAAGCTTTCTTT. As protein: CASSYDTGCTEAFF.

In this sample, this clonotype turned up a few times. The chain carries TRBV20-1 and TRBJ2-7; 7 bases map to TRBD1. Trimming removed 3 bases from V and 6 bases from J; junction bases left unmatched: 11. The CDR3 runs to 14 residues. CDR1 is DFQATT and CDR2 is SNEGSKA in the germline V gene (reference sequence). The CDR3 sequence is CSARSGAGGSEQYF. In DNA form, the CDR3 reads TGCAGTGCTAGGTCCGGGGCAGGGGGAAGCGAGCAGTACTTC.

The V gene is TRBV3-1, the J gene TRBJ2-5, with TRBD1 identical over 8 bases. The J call may be in error: the DNA end matches TRBJ2-1 better. Germline assignment: CDR1 LGHDT and CDR2 YNNKEL (reference sequence). CDR3 size: 15 residues. The CDR3 sequence: CASSHRQGFYNEQFF. The CDR3 coding sequence is TGTGCCAGCAGCCACAGACAGGGGTTCTACAATGAGCAGTTCTTC.

In its sample, this clonotype was seen a few times. The chain combines TRBV2 with TRBJ2-2, with TRBD1 as a possible D gene (6 bases). The V end was cut by 7 bases, the J end by 3 bases, with 9 bases between. The length of the CDR3 is 13 residues. CDR1 is SNHLY, CDR2 FYNNEI, per germline. The CDR3 DNA reads as TGTGCCAGCATGGGACAATACACCGGGGAGCTGTTTTTT. It translates to CASMGQYTGELFF.

This clonotype was detected only a few times. This rearrangement joins TRBV12-3 or TRBV12-4 to TRBJ2-7, with D possibly matching TRBD1 (6 bases). V was cut by 4 bases and J by 11 bases, with 15 bases left in between. The CDR3 is made up of 12 amino acids. The CDR3 DNA follows: TGTGCCAGCAGTTATACAGGGAGCGTAGAGTACTTC. Translation: CASSYTGSVEYF.

At least ten counts were recorded for this clonotype. The rearrangement joins TRBV7-9 to TRBJ1-2; D call uncertain. The CDR3 has 13 amino acids. The germline gives CDR1 SEHNR, CDR2 FQNEAQ (reference sequence). Trimming shortened V by 3 bases and J by 4 bases, and 9 bases separated the two germline ends. This chain's CDR3 is CASSFEQTYGYTF. In nucleotides, the CDR3 is TGTGCCAGCAGCTTCGAACAGACCTATGGCTACACCTTC.

J is TRBJ1-2 and V is TRBV14; possibly TRBD1 for D (6 bases). Deletions cut 1 base from V and 7 bases from J, with 28 bases between. The germline V gene has CDR1 SGHDN and CDR2 FVKESK. The CDR3 is made up of 19 amino acids. This CDR3 reads CASSQVRLRAKGVLGGYTF. Written as DNA, the CDR3 is TGTGCCAGCAGCCAAGTCCGGTTACGGGCAAAGGGGGTCCTCGGTGGCTACACCTTC. Full variable domain (remainder filled in from reference TRBV14 and TRBJ1-2): EAGVTQFPSHSVIEKGQTVTLRCDPISGHDNLYWYRRVMGKEIKFLLHFVKESKQDESGMPNNRFLAERTGGTYSTLKVQPAELEDSGVYFCASSQVRLRAKGVLGGYTFGSGTRLTVV.

This clonotype has only a few counts. CDR3 region: CASSLTGTNNSPLHF. In DNA form, the CDR3 reads TGTGCCAGCAGTTTAACCGGGACAAATAATTCACCCCTCCACTTT. The rearrangement uses TRBV27 and TRBJ1-6, with D possibly being TRBD1 (6 bases). The length of the CDR3 is 15 residues. Deletions cut 2 bases from V and 5 bases from J, with 10 bases between. Per germline, CDR1 MNHEY and CDR2 SMNVEV (reference sequence).

J is TRBJ2-2 and V is TRBV15; D possibly uses TRBD1 or TRBD2 (7 bases each). Trimming pared 7 bases from V and 3 bases from J, leaving 15 bases between. CDR1 LNHNV and CDR2 YYDKDF come from the germline V gene (reference sequence). This CDR3 has 15 amino acids. Written as DNA, the CDR3 is TGTGCCACCACAGGGGGGGCCGGGGACACCGGGGAGCTGTTTTTT. This encodes CATTGGAGDTGELFF. Full variable domain (remainder filled in from reference TRBV15 and TRBJ2-2): DAMVIQNPRYQVTQFGKPVTLSCSQTLNHNVMYWYQQKSSQAPKLLFHYYDKDFNNEADTPDNFQSRRPNTSFCFLDIRSPGLGDTAMYLCATTGGAGDTGELFFGEGSRLTVL.

The chain recombines TRBV2 with TRBJ2-4; D perhaps matches TRBD2 (5 bases). V dropped 0 bases and J dropped 6 bases, with 9 bases sitting between them. The CDR3 loop spans 14 amino acids. Germline CDR1 is SNHLY and CDR2 is FYNNEI. Here the CDR3 reads CASSEATGINIQYF. The CDR3 DNA sequence: TGTGCCAGCAGTGAAGCAACGGGGATAAACATTCAGTACTTC.

This clonotype was recorded a few times. The rearrangement joins TRBV12-3 or TRBV12-4 to TRBJ2-5; 12 bases are shared with TRBD2. Unmatched junction bases numbered 5, after V lost 5 bases and J lost 1 base. The CDR3 length is 16 residues. The CDR3 spells CASSLLTSGGQETQYF. The CDR3, as DNA: TGTGCCAGCAGTCTACTGACTAGCGGGGGCCAAGAGACCCAGTACTTC.

This chain uses TRBV6-4 with TRBJ2-5; TRBD2 agrees at 8 bases. The last part of the DNA fits TRBJ2-1 better; the J call may be wrong. The CDR3 runs 14 residues. Germline V gives CDR1 MRHNA, CDR2 SNTAGT. CDR3 DNA: TGTGCCAGCAGTGAAGAACTAGCGGACAGTGAGCAGTTCTTC. Translation: CASSEELADSEQFF.

This chain connects TRBV27 to TRBJ2-7; D could derive from TRBD1 or TRBD2 (5 bases each). CDR1 is MNHEY and CDR2 is SMNVEV in the germline V gene (reference sequence). The CDR3 spans 16 residues. V was pared by 5 bases and J by 3 bases, with 20 bases between. The CDR3 DNA is TGTGCCAGCAGTCCCAAGGACTCTAGGGGATTCTACGAGCAGTACTTC. Its translation is CASSPKDSRGFYEQYF.

The chain combines TRBV20-1 with TRBJ1-2, with D tentatively TRBD1 (5 bases). The ends were cut back, 6 bases at V and 3 bases at J, with 11 bases in the middle. There are 12 residues in the CDR3. Germline CDR1 reads DFQATT; CDR2 reads SNEGSKA (reference sequence). In DNA, the CDR3 is TGCAGTGCAGACGACAGCCACTATGGCTACACCTTC. Translated, it gives CSADDSHYGYTF.

The chain employs TRBV29-1 and TRBJ2-5, with a tentative D call TRBD1 (6 bases). CDR3 length: 14 residues. V lost 4 bases to trimming and J lost 2 bases, with 14 bases between them. Germline CDR1 reads SQVTM; CDR2 reads ANQGSEA. The CDR3 sequence: CSVALQGRQETQYF. The CDR3 coding sequence is TGCAGCGTTGCGCTACAGGGTCGACAAGAGACCCAGTACTTC.

This sequence joins TRBV7-9 and TRBJ1-2; D unresolved. The CDR3 has 14 residues. Per the germline V gene, CDR1 is SEHNR and CDR2 is FQNEAQ (reference sequence). The germline V and J ends were trimmed by 2 bases and 8 bases, with 15 bases remaining between them. The CDR3 spells CASSLSLEVWGYTF. The CDR3 DNA sequence: TGTGCCAGCAGCTTAAGTCTCGAGGTTTGGGGCTACACCTTC.

In the case of this clonotype: Germline and junction disagree at one end, which may indicate a read error. The V gene is TRBV12-3 or TRBV12-4, the J gene TRBJ2-3; D unclear. The CDR3 length is 12 residues. The CDR3 DNA reads TGTGCCAGCAGTTTAACAACAGATACGGAGTATTTT. Translation gives CASSLTTDTEYF.